The entry below describes one T cell receptor beta chain. The table came from immunoSEQ multiplex PCR; TCRdb's copy has only in-frame clones and leaves some out. The repertoire holds 95,000 to 120,000 clones, with roughly 84% as singletons. The data were taken from a study of T cell responses to AZD1222 COVID-19 vaccine. V lost 4 bases to trimming and J lost 2 bases; unmatched junction nucleotides: 5. Germline V CDR1 and CDR2: SNHLY, FYNNEI. The CDR3 has 15 residues. The source of this sequence is an adult in good health. Sequencing used peripheral blood, obtained on day 0 of AZD1222 vaccination. The chain joins TRBV2 to TRBJ1-3; 7 nucleotides agree with TRBD1. CDR3 protein: CASSVQGFAGNTIYF. DNA of the CDR3: TGTGCCAGCAGTGTACAGGGGTTCGCTGGAAACACCATATATTTT.